The 21 T cell receptor beta chains presented below share a single source sample, sequenced in a study of post-analysis software for immune sequencing data. Broader study findings: Controls had lower frequencies than patients of four or five TRBV segments, which included TRBV5-6, TRBV5-1 and TRBV20-1.

TCR beta libraries were prepared from cDNA with unique molecular identifiers. TCRdb recomputed calls from the PCR reads with MiXCR, one row per CDR3 protein. The sample shows about 430,000 distinct CDR3 sequences, about 39% of them seen only once. These receptors have no identified antigens. The sample comprised blood. The receptors originated from a girl between 2 and 10 years old with multiple sclerosis.

V and J are TRBV5-1 and TRBJ1-2; 9 bases line up with TRBD1. Germline V gene data show CDR1 as SGHRS and CDR2 as YFSETQ. Trimming took 2 bases from V and 7 from J; bases not matched to a gene: 12. The CDR3 loop spans 16 amino acids. CDR3 nucleotides: TGCGCCAGCAGCTTAAACTCCGGGACAGGGTGGAGTGGCTACACCTTC. Translation gives CASSLNSGTGWSGYTF.

This clonotype was observed at least ten times. This rearrangement joins TRBV6-6 to TRBJ2-7; TRBD1 matches at 7 bases. J lost 4 bases, V lost 5 bases, and 2 bases had no gene match. The germline V gene has CDR1 MNHNY and CDR2 SVGAGI (reference sequence). This CDR3 contains 12 residues. Here the CDR3 DNA reads TGTGCCAGCAGTGTACAGGGGTACGAGCAGTACTTC. Protein: CASSVQGYEQYF.

This sequence joins TRBV27 and TRBJ2-5; tentative D call: TRBD2 (6 bases). The ends were cut back, 5 bases at V and 3 bases at J, with 16 bases in the middle. The CDR3 is 15 amino acids. Germline loops: CDR1 MNHEY, CDR2 SMNVEV (reference sequence). CDR3 in DNA: TGTGCCAGCAGTCTCCGTCCCTGGGGGGAAGAGACCCAGTACTTC. Translated, it gives CASSLRPWGEETQYF.

The rearrangement links TRBV12-3 or TRBV12-4 to TRBJ2-5, with D perhaps matching TRBD1 or TRBD2 (5 bases each). V lost 2 bases, J lost 1 base, and 11 bases lay in between. The length of the CDR3 is 15 residues. The CDR3 bases are TGTGCCAGCAGTTTAATCCAGGGAGCCCAAGAGACCCAGTACTTC. The encoded protein is CASSLIQGAQETQYF.

This clonotype was seen once. The junction does not match germline at one end; this may be a read error. The V gene is TRBV7-7, the J gene TRBJ1-2; tentative D call: TRBD1 (6 bases). The germline gives CDR1 SSHAT, CDR2 FNYEAQ (reference sequence). The CDR3 is made up of 17 amino acids. This chain's CDR3 is CASSLSSGAGVNYGYTF. The CDR3 DNA follows: TGTGCTAGCAGCTTAAGTTCAGGGGCAGGGGTTAACTATGGCTACACCTTC.

This rearrangement joins TRBV7-9 to TRBJ1-5; perhaps TRBD1 as D (5 bases). The germline V gene has CDR1 SEHNR and CDR2 FQNEAQ (reference sequence). This CDR3 spans 15 amino acids. Trimming left V 11 bases short and J 11 bases short, with 28 bases between. CDR3 coding DNA: TGTGCCGGACATCAGGAGGCCGCTCCTATGAAAGCCCAGCATTTT. Its translation is CAGHQEAAPMKAQHF.

The rearrangement joins TRBV29-1 to TRBJ1-2; D not certain. The CDR3 has 13 residues. Trimming removed 0 bases from V and 8 bases from J, with 13 bases in between. Germline CDR1 is SQVTM and CDR2 is ANQGSEA. Here the CDR3 reads CSVEDAYNQGYTF. CDR3 nucleotide sequence: TGCAGCGTTGAAGATGCCTACAACCAGGGCTACACCTTC.

This clonotype was observed a few times. V and J are TRBV28 and TRBJ2-1; 9 bases align to TRBD1. The CDR3 contains 16 residues. The germline V gene encodes CDR1 MDHEN and CDR2 SYDVKM. Losses at the gene ends were 6 bases for V and 5 bases for J; bases not matched to a gene: 11. The DNA for the CDR3 is TGTGCCAGCAGAACCCCCGGGACAGGGTTCCACAATGAGCAGTTCTTC. Encoded protein: CASRTPGTGFHNEQFF.

The chain combines TRBV29-1 with TRBJ2-3, with D unclear. The CDR3 has 15 amino acids. Germline lookup yields CDR1 SQVTM and CDR2 ANQGSEA. V was shortened by 5 bases and J by 1 base, with 16 bases between the two germline ends. The DNA of the CDR3 is TGCAGCGTTCCTGCGGAAGAGCAGCGCACAGATACGCAGTATTTT. As protein: CSVPAEEQRTDTQYF.

The sample holds one count of this clonotype. The rearrangement uses TRBV3-1 and TRBJ2-5, with 7 nucleotides matching TRBD2. Trimming cost V 0 bases and J 4 bases; bases outside gene matches: 14. CDR1 is LGHDT and CDR2 is YNNKEL in the germline V gene (reference sequence). The CDR3 spans 18 residues. Written as DNA, the CDR3 is TGTGCCAGCAGCCAAGAATTTCCTAGCGGAAGGGCCGGAGAGACCCAGTACTTC. It encodes CASSQEFPSGRAGETQYF.

This clonotype showed up many times. V and J are TRBV10-3 and TRBJ2-7; a possible D gene is TRBD1 (6 bases). Germline V gives CDR1 ENHRY, CDR2 SYGVKD. V shed 4 bases and J shed 7 bases, with 17 bases lying between them. The CDR3 runs 14 residues. CDR3 region: CAISVSTGLGEQYF. Written as DNA, the CDR3 is TGTGCCATCAGTGTTAGTACAGGGCTGGGAGAGCAGTACTTC.

In DNA, the CDR3 is TGTGCCAGCAGCCCGACCGGACAGGGGGCCAAGACCCAGTACTTC. Its translation is CASSPTGQGAKTQYF. The rearrangement joins TRBV12-3 or TRBV12-4 to TRBJ2-5; 11 nucleotides line up with TRBD1. Trimming removed 6 bases from V and 6 bases from J; junction bases left unmatched: 9. There are 15 residues in the CDR3.

This clonotype is a singleton in its sample. The junction differs from germline at one of its ends, possibly a read error. V is TRBV7-3 and J is TRBJ2-1; TRBD2 aligns across 8 bases. CDR1 is SGHTA and CDR2 is FQGTGA in the germline V gene. The CDR3 is made up of 16 amino acids. DNA of the CDR3: TGTGCCGGCAGCGTCGCCGGGACTAGGGGACACAATGAGCAGTTCTTC. Amino acid sequence: CAGSVAGTRGHNEQFF. Full variable domain (missing parts from reference TRBV7-3 and TRBJ2-1): GAGVSQTPSNKVTEKGKYVELRCDPISGHTALYWYRQSLGQGPEFLIYFQGTGAADDSGLPNDRFFAVRPEGSVSTLKIQRTERGDSAVYLCAGSVAGTRGHNEQFFGPGTRLTVL.

The chain uses TRBV6-5 and TRBJ2-7; D gene uncertain. Matching the DNA end better, TRBJ2-5 makes the J call doubtful. CDR1 is MNHEY and CDR2 is SVGAGI in the germline V gene. There are 13 residues in the CDR3. CDR3 region: CASSFDPVETQYF. In DNA, the CDR3 is TGTGCCAGCAGTTTCGACCCTGTTGAGACCCAGTACTTC.

This sequence joins TRBV4-1 and TRBJ2-1; no definite D call. V was trimmed by 8 bases and J by 0 bases, leaving 14 bases between them. The CDR3 has 15 residues. Germline CDR1 reads MGHRA; CDR2 reads YSYEKL. CDR3 in amino acids: CASDSPGTSYNEQFF. The CDR3 coding sequence is TGCGCCAGCGACTCTCCGGGTACCTCCTACAATGAGCAGTTCTTC.

For this clonotype: Since the CDR3 does not end with the conserved phenylalanine or tryptophan, this likely comes from a read error. This sequence joins TRBV13 and TRBJ2-3; D gene uncertain. The CDR3 spans 13 residues. Germline V gene sequence: CDR1 PRHDT, CDR2 FYEKMQ (reference sequence). The V and J ends lost 0 bases and 6 bases respectively, with 7 bases between them. CDR3: CASSLGVGDTQYC. CDR3 nucleotide sequence: TGTGCCAGCAGCTTAGGGGTTGGTGATACGCAGTATTGT.

With respect to this clonotype: The junction shows a germline mismatch at one end, possibly a read error. This chain links TRBV2 with TRBJ1-6; D is unresolved. This CDR3 is 13 amino acids long. The germline V gene encodes CDR1 SNHLY and CDR2 FYNNEI. The CDR3 protein is CASSAGPVSPLHF. CDR3 bases: TGTGCCAGCAGCGCGGGCCCGGTCTCACCCCTCCACTTC. Using reference TRBV2 and TRBJ1-6 for the parts outside the CDR3, the full variable domain is EPEVTQTPSHQVTQMGQEVILRCVPISNHLYFYWYRQILGQKVEFLVSFYNNEISEKSEIFDDQFSVERPDGSNFTLKIRSTKLEDSAMYFCASSAGPVSPLHFGNGTRLTVT.

The chain uses TRBV4-2 and TRBJ2-5, with D possibly matching TRBD1 (6 bases). The CDR3 is 15 residues long. V was pared by 4 bases and J by 4 bases, with 16 bases between. Germline CDR1 LGHNA, CDR2 YNFKEQ. The CDR3 DNA sequence: TGTGCCAGCAGCCCAGATACAGGGAGTCCAGAGACCCAGTACTTC. Translating gives CASSPDTGSPETQYF.

The J gene is TRBJ1-2, the V gene TRBV28; possibly TRBD1 for D (5 bases). This CDR3 has 16 amino acids. The V end was cut by 5 bases, the J end by 5 bases, with 21 bases between. From germline, CDR1 is MDHEN and CDR2 SYDVKM. This CDR3 is CASSISGTPGLYGYTF. The CDR3 coding sequence is TGTGCCAGCAGTATATCCGGGACCCCCGGACTGTATGGCTACACCTTC.

This clonotype was counted only a few times. The V and J genes are TRBV12-3 or TRBV12-4 and TRBJ2-1; 7 bases line up with TRBD2. The CDR3 spans 15 residues. Unmatched junction bases numbered 7, after V lost 6 bases and J lost 2 bases. CDR3 protein: CASRQTAGAYNEQFF. CDR3 DNA: TGTGCCAGCAGGCAGACGGCGGGAGCCTACAATGAGCAGTTCTTC.

This clonotype was counted many times. V usage is TRBV12-3 or TRBV12-4 and J usage is TRBJ2-7; D possibly corresponds to TRBD2 (6 bases). CDR3 length: 10 amino acids. V lost 8 bases and J 4 bases, leaving 6 bases between the germline ends. The CDR3 sequence: CASGGYEQYF. In DNA form, the CDR3 reads TGTGCCAGCGGGGGGTACGAGCAGTACTTC.